Listed below are T cell receptor beta chains from one sample, sequenced in a study of regulatory T cells in long-lasting Graves disease. TCRdb recomputed calls from the multiplex PCR reads with MiXCR, one row per CDR3 protein. The table has approximately 490,000 distinct CDR3 sequences, about 17% seen once. The same sample was also studied in work on T cells in Graves' hyperthyroidism and ophthalmopathy.

This sample comprised peripheral blood mononuclear cells (PBMCs), obtained at new diagnosis, from a patient treated with antithyroid drugs. Source of these receptors: a man between 40 and 49 years old with Graves disease. Both conserved end residues are part of each CDR3. The D gene is left open where the match is weak. Expanded clones are given a class, and other clones once, few, many or no size at all.

v_gene	j_gene	d_gene	abundance	CDR3nt	CDR3aa
TRBV28	TRBJ1-5	NA	NA	TGTGCCAGCAGTTGGGTCCTGGTGGGCAATCAGCCCCAGCATTTT	CASSWVLVGNQPQHF
TRBV12-3/TRBV12-4	TRBJ2-3	NA	many	TGTGCCAGCAGTTTAGGGGGCGCAGATACGCAGTATTTT	CASSLGGADTQYF
TRBV10-3	TRBJ1-1	NA	many	TGTGCCATCAGATTTGAGTCCGGAAACACTGAAGCTTTCTTT	CAIRFESGNTEAFF
TRBV19	TRBJ1-5	NA	NA	TGTGCCAGTAGTATAGGAGGAGGGGGAGGTGGTCAGCCCCAGCATTTT	CASSIGGGGGGQPQHF
TRBV10-3	TRBJ2-7	TRBD2	NA	TGTGCCATCAGTGTAGGGCGGGAGGGCCTCGAGCAGTACTTC	CAISVGREGLEQYF
TRBV7-9	TRBJ2-1	NA	many	TGTGCCAGCAGCTTAGTGGGCGACTACTACAATGAGCAGTTCTTC	CASSLVGDYYNEQFF
TRBV29-1	TRBJ2-7	NA	many	TGCAGCGGAGGATCGGTCTTGGAGCAGTACTTC	CSGGSVLEQYF
TRBV6-5	TRBJ1-2	TRBD1	NA	TGTGCCAGCAGTTCCCCGACAGGGAAACACTTAACTAACTATGGCTACACCTTC	CASSSPTGKHLTNYGYTF
TRBV5-1	TRBJ2-7	NA	many	TGCGCCAGCAGCTCCGAACCGGGCCGAGGAAACGAGCAGTACTTC	CASSSEPGRGNEQYF
TRBV12-3/TRBV12-4	TRBJ2-3	NA	NA	TGTGCCAGCAGCTTTCGGGGGACAACGGATACGCAGTATTTT	CASSFRGTTDTQYF
TRBV20-1	TRBJ2-5	NA	many	TGCAGTGCCATCCCCGTCGGAATCGGAGAGACCCAGTACTTC	CSAIPVGIGETQYF
TRBV18	TRBJ1-5	TRBD1	many	TGTGCCAGCTCACCAATAGGACAGGTCAATCAGCCCCAGCATTTT	CASSPIGQVNQPQHF
TRBV4-1	TRBJ1-2	TRBD1	NA	TGCGCCAGCAGCCAACCATCAGGGGGCGTTTATGGCTACACCTTC	CASSQPSGGVYGYTF
TRBV2	TRBJ2-1	NA	few	TGTGCCAGCCAGGGGCGGGCGGATGAGCAGTTCTTC	CASQGRADEQFF
TRBV9	TRBJ2-3	NA	NA	TGTGCCAGCAGCGTTAACAGGGATACGCAGTATTTT	CASSVNRDTQYF
TRBV4-1	TRBJ2-2	NA	few	TGCGCCAGCAGCCAAGATCGCGGCGCCGGGGAGCTGTTTTTT	CASSQDRGAGELFF
TRBV29-1	TRBJ2-3	NA	NA	TGCAGCGTTGAGAAGGGAGAGGGTGCAGATACGCAGTATTTT	CSVEKGEGADTQYF
TRBV4-1	TRBJ2-7	TRBD1	few	TGCGCCAGCAGTCCGAACAGGGGAACGGTCTACGAGCAGTACTTC	CASSPNRGTVYEQYF
TRBV29-1	TRBJ2-3	TRBD1	few	TGCAGCGTCAAGACAGGGTCTGAGGCAGATACGCAGTATTTT	CSVKTGSEADTQYF
TRBV10-3	TRBJ2-1	NA	NA	TGTGCCATCAGTGGGGGACTGGACAACAATGAGCAGTTCTTC	CAISGGLDNNEQFF
TRBV6-2/TRBV6-3	TRBJ2-1	NA	few	TGTGCCAGCAGCCCGATTGCCAGGGCCCCTTACAATGAGCAGTTCTTC	CASSPIARAPYNEQFF
TRBV2	TRBJ2-1	NA	few	TGTGCCAGCGGACATCTTGACAATGAGCAGTTCTTC	CASGHLDNEQFF
TRBV2	TRBJ2-1	NA	NA	TGTGCCAGCAGTGTACCACCAGGCTACAATGAGCAGTTCTTC	CASSVPPGYNEQFF
TRBV28	TRBJ2-7	NA	many	TGTGCCAGCAGTTTAGCGGGACTCCCCTACGAGCAGTACTTC	CASSLAGLPYEQYF
TRBV28	TRBJ1-5	NA	many	TGTGCCAGCAGTTTATTGAATTGGGGTAAACGGGGCAATCAGCCCCAGCATTTT	CASSLLNWGKRGNQPQHF
TRBV5-4	TRBJ2-7	NA	few	TGTGCCAGCAGCTTGCAGGTTGGGAGTGAGTACGAGCAGTACTTC	CASSLQVGSEYEQYF
TRBV6-2/TRBV6-3	TRBJ2-1	TRBD2	many	TGTGCCAGCAGGGGCCGGGTAGCGGGGGGGGAAAACAATGAGCAGTTCTTC	CASRGRVAGGENNEQFF
TRBV2	TRBJ2-2	TRBD1	many	TGTGCCAGCAGCCAGGCGGCAGGGGGCTTCGGGGAGCTGTTTTTT	CASSQAAGGFGELFF
TRBV9	TRBJ2-6	NA	many	TGTGCCAGCAGCGTAGACCCCGCGGCTGGGGCCAACGTCCTGACTTTC	CASSVDPAAGANVLTF
TRBV28	TRBJ1-5	NA	NA	TGTGCCAGCAGGGGCCCAAGGAGCAATCAGCCCCAGCATTTT	CASRGPRSNQPQHF
TRBV29-1	TRBJ2-1	TRBD2	NA	TGCAGCGTTGAAGGCGAGCGGGACTCCTACAATGAGCAGTTCTTC	CSVEGERDSYNEQFF
TRBV24-1	TRBJ1-1	NA	few	TGTGCCACCGGTGACCCTCGTGGGAGAGACACTGAAGCTTTCTTT	CATGDPRGRDTEAFF
TRBV7-9	TRBJ2-5	NA	many	TGTGCCACAAATACAGGGAGCGGGGAGACCCAGTACTTC	CATNTGSGETQYF
TRBV5-5	TRBJ1-2	TRBD1	NA	TGTGCCAGCAGCTTGGAACAGGGGGTAGGCTATGGCTACACCTTC	CASSLEQGVGYGYTF
TRBV29-1	TRBJ2-7	NA	NA	TGCAGCGCGAGACCCCTAGTGGGGGAGCAGTACTTC	CSARPLVGEQYF
TRBV5-1	TRBJ2-7	TRBD2	many	TGCGCCAGCAGCTTGACTAGCGGGAGCGACGAGCAGTACTTC	CASSLTSGSDEQYF
TRBV27	TRBJ2-3	NA	few	TGTGCCAGCAGTTTATCGCCCCAGATAACGCAGTATTTT	CASSLSPQITQYF
TRBV28	TRBJ1-1	TRBD1	many	TGTGCCAGCAGTTTTAGTGACAGGGGCGCTGAAGCTTTCTTT	CASSFSDRGAEAFF
TRBV2	TRBJ2-3	NA	many	TGTGCCAGCCCCCTGGGCCCTAGCACAGATACGCAGTATTTT	CASPLGPSTDTQYF
TRBV28	TRBJ2-7	NA	NA	TGTGCCAGCAGCCCCCGAGGGGGTTTGCAGTACTTC	CASSPRGGLQYF
TRBV6-5	TRBJ2-2	NA	many	TGTGCCAGCAGTTACCTCTTAGGGTTAGACACCGGGGAGCTGTTTTTT	CASSYLLGLDTGELFF
TRBV24-1	TRBJ2-2	NA	few	TGTGCCACCAGTGGCAGGGATATCTTCACCGGGGAGCTGTTTTTT	CATSGRDIFTGELFF
TRBV20-1	TRBJ2-7	NA	many	TGCAGTGCTAGAGGGGGAGCAGTCTACGAGCAGTACTTC	CSARGGAVYEQYF
TRBV19	TRBJ2-3	NA	NA	TGTGCCAGTAGTATAACGGGAAGGTCTGATACGCAGTATTTT	CASSITGRSDTQYF
TRBV6-1	TRBJ2-2	NA	many	TGTGCCACCTCGAGCCCTTCTTGGGCCGGGGAGCTGTTTTTT	CATSSPSWAGELFF